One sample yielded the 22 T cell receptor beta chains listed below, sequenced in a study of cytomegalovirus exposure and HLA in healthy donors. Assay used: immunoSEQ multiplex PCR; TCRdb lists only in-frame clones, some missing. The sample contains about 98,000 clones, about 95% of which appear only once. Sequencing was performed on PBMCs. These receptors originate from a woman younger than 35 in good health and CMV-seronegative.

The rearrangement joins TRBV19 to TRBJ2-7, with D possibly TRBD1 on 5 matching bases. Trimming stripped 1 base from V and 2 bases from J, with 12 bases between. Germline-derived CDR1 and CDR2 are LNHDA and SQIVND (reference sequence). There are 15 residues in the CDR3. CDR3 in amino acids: CASSIVGDWTYEQYF. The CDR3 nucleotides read TGTGCCAGTAGTATAGTAGGGGATTGGACCTACGAGCAGTACTTC.

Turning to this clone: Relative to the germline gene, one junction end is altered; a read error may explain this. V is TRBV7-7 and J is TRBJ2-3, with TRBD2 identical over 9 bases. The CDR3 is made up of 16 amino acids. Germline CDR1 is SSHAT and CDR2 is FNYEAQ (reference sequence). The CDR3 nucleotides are TGTGCTAGCAGCTTGGGGCTAGCGGGATCCACAGATACGCAGTATTTT. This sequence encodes CASSLGLAGSTDTQYF.

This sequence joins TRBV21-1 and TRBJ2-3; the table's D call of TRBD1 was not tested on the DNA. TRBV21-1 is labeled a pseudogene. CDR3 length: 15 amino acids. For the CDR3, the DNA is TGTGCCAGCAGCAAACGGGACAGTCCTAGGGATACGCAGTATTTT. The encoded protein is CASSKRDSPRDTQYF.

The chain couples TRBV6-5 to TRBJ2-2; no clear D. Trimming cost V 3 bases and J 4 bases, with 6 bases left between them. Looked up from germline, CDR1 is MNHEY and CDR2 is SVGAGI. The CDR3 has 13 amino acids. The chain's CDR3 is CASSYFGTGELFF. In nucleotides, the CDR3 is TGTGCCAGCAGTTATTTCGGCACCGGGGAGCTGTTTTTT.

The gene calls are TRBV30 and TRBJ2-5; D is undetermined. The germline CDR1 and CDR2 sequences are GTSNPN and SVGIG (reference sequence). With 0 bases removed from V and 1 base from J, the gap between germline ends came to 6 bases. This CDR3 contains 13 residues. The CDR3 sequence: CAWSVGLQETQYF. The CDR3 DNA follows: TGTGCCTGGAGTGTTGGCCTCCAAGAGACCCAGTACTTC.

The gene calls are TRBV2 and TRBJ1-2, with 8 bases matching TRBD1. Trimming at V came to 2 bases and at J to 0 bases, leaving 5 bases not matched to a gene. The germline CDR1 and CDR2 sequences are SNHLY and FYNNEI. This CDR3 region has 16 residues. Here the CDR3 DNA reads TGTGCCAGCAGTGAACAGGGGGCTAAATCTAACTATGGCTACACCTTC. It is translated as CASSEQGAKSNYGYTF.

CDR3 nucleotides: TGTGCCAGCTCACCGATCTCGCCTCAGAGGGAGATGGTAGGTACGCAGTATTTT. As protein: CASSPISPQREMVGTQYF. The V gene is TRBV18, the J gene TRBJ2-3, with D possibly matching TRBD2 (5 bases). Looked up from germline, CDR1 is KGHSH and CDR2 is LQKENI. V shed 3 bases and J shed 8 bases, with 27 bases lying between them. This CDR3 comprises 18 residues.

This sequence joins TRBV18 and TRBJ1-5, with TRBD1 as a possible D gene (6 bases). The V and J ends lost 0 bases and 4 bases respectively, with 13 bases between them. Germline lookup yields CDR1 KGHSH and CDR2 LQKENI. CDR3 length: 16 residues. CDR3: CASSPPAGVGNQPQHF. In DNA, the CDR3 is TGTGCCAGCTCACCACCGGCAGGGGTCGGAAATCAGCCCCAGCATTTT.

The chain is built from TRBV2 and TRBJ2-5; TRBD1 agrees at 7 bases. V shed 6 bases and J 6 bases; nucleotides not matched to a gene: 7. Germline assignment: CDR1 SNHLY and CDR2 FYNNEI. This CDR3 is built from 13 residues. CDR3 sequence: CASSPGQEKTQYF. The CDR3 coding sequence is TGTGCCAGCAGCCCCGGACAGGAAAAGACCCAGTACTTC.

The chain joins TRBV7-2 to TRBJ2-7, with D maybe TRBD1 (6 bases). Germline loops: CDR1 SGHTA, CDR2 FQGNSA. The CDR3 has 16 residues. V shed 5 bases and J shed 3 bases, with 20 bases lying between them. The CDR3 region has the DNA TGTGCCAGCAGCCAAAACCCCGGACAGCCAATCTACGAGCAGTACTTC. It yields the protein CASSQNPGQPIYEQYF.

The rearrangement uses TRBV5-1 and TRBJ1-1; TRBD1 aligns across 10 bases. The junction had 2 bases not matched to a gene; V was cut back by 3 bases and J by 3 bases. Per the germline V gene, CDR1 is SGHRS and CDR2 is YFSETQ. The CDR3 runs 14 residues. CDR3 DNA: TGCGCCAGCAGCTGGGGACAGGGGTACACTGAAGCTTTCTTT. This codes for CASSWGQGYTEAFF.

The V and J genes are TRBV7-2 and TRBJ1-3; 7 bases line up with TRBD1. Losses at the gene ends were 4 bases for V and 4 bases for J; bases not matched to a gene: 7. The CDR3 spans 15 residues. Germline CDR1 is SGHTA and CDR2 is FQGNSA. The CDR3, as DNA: TGTGCCAGCAGCTCCCGGACAGGACTAGGAAACACCATATATTTT. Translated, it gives CASSSRTGLGNTIYF.

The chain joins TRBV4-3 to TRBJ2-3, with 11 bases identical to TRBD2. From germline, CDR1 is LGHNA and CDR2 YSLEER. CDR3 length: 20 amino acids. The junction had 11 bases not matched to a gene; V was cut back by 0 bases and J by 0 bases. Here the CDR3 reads CASSQDYTSGGAHSTDTQYF. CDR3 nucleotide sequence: TGCGCCAGCAGCCAAGATTATACTAGCGGGGGAGCTCATAGCACAGATACGCAGTATTTT.

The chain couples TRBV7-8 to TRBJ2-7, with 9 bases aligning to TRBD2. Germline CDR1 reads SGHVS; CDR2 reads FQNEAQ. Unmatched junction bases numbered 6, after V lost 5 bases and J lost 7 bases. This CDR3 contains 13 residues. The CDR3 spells CASSRGGEEEQYF. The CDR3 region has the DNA TGTGCCAGCAGCCGCGGGGGGGAGGAAGAGCAGTACTTC.

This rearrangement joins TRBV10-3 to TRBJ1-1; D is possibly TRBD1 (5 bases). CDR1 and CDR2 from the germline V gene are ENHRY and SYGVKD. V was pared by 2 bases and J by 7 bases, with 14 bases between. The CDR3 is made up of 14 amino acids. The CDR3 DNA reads TGTGCCATCAGTGAGAACAACGCAGGGTTTGAAGCTTTCTTT. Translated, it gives CAISENNAGFEAFF.

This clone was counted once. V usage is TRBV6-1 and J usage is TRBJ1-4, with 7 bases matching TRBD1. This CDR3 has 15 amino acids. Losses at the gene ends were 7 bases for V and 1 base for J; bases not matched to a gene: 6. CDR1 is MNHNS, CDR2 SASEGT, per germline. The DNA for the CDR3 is TGTGCCAGCAATATACGACAGGGAACTAATGAAAAACTGTTTTTT. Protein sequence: CASNIRQGTNEKLFF.

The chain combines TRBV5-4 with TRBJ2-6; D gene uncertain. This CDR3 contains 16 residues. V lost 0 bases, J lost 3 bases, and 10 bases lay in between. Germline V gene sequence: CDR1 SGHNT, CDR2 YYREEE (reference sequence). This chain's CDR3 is CASSLEVVRGANVLTF. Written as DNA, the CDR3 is TGTGCCAGCAGCTTGGAAGTGGTGCGTGGGGCCAACGTCCTGACTTTC.

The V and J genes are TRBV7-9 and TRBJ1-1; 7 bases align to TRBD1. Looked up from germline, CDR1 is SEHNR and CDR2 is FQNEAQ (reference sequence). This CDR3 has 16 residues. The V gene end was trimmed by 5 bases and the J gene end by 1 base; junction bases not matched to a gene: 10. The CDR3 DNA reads TGTGCCAGCAGCCCACCGCCGGGACAGCAGAACACTGAAGCTTTCTTT. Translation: CASSPPPGQQNTEAFF. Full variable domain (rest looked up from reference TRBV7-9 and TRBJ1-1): DTGVSQNPRHKITKRGQNVTFRCDPISEHNRLYWYRQTLGQGPEFLTYFQNEAQLEKSRLLSDRFSAERPKGSFSTLEIQRTEQGDSAMYLCASSPPPGQQNTEAFFGQGTRLTVV.

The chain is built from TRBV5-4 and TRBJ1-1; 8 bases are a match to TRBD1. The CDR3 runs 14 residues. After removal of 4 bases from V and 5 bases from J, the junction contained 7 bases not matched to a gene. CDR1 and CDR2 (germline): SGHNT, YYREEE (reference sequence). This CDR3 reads CASSAGQGKTEAFF. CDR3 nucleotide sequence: TGTGCCAGCAGCGCCGGACAGGGAAAGACTGAAGCTTTCTTT.

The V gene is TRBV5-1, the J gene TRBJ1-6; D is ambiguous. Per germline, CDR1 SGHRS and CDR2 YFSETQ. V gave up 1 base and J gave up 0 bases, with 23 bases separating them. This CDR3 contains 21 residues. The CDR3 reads CASSLWARPTERSSYNSPLHF. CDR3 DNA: TGCGCCAGCAGCTTGTGGGCCAGACCGACGGAGCGGAGCTCCTATAATTCACCCCTCCACTTT.

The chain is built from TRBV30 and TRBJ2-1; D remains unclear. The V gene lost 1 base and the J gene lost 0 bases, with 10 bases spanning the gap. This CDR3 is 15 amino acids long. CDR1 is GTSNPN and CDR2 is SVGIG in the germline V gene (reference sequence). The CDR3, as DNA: TGTGCCTGGAGTGACTCCACCTCCTCCTACAATGAGCAGTTCTTC. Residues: CAWSDSTSSYNEQFF.

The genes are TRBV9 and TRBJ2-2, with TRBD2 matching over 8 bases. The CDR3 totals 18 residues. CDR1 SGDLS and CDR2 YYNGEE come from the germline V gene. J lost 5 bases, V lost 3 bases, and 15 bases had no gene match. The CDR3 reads CASSALRGGAEGTGELFF. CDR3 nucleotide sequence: TGTGCCAGCAGCGCCCTCCGGGGGGGGGCCGAAGGAACCGGGGAGCTGTTTTTT.